This entry concerns a single T cell receptor (beta chain). Its cognate antigen is unknown. The data are from a study of CD8+CD57+ T cells in acquired aplastic anemia. Study background: Sorted CD4+ and CD8+ cells yielded around 3.3 ug of DNA on average. Healthy donors averaged approximately 10 million reads for CD4+ cells. Study-wide findings and caveats: Shared by patients and controls, 25 to 30 CD8+ CDR3s were abundant in patients. Patient and control CD8+ Simpson's diversity was not significantly different.

The CDR3 runs 14 residues. Between the trimmed V and J ends, which lost 3 bases and 1 base, there was a span of 12 bases. Germline lookup yields CDR1 SQVTM and CDR2 ANQGSEA. Profiles of TCR beta VDJ and CDR3 were generated from a genomic DNA template. TCRdb independently ran MiXCR on the reads; one entry per CDR3 protein. The data contain 200,000 to 250,000 distinct CDR3 sequences, approximately 35% of them singletons. The chain is built from TRBV29-1 and TRBJ1-2, with TRBD1 as a possible D gene (6 bases). Sequences were obtained from sorted CD4+, CD8+, or CD8+CD57+ T cells (not recorded which) from PBMCs. The clonotype comes from a human donor in good health, serving as a control. The CDR3 here is CSVEGQGSNYGYTF. The CDR3 DNA reads as TGCAGCGTTGAGGGTCAGGGGAGTAACTATGGCTACACCTTC.